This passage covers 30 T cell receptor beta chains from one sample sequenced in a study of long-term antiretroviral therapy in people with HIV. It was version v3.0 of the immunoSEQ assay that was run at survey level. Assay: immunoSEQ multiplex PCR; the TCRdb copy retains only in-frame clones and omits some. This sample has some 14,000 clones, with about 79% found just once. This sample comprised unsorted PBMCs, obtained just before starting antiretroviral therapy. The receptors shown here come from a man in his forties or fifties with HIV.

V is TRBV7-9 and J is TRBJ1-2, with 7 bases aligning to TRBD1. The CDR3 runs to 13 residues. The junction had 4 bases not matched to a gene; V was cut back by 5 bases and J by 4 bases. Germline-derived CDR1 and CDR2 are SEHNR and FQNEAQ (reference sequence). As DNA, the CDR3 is TGTGCCAGCAGCCCCAGGGGGACCTATGGCTACACCTTC. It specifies CASSPRGTYGYTF.

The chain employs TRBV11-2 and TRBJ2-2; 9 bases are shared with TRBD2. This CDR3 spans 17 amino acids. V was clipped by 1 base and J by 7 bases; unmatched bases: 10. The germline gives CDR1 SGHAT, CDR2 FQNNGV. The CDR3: CASSLGAGGASGGELFF. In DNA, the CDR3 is TGTGCCAGCAGCTTAGGGGCGGGGGGGGCCTCCGGCGGGGAGCTGTTTTTT.

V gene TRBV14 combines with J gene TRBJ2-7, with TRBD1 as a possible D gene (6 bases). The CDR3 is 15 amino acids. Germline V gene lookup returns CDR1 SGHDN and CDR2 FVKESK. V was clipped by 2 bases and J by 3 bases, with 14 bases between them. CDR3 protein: CASSQFDRSYYEQYF. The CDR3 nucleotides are TGTGCCAGCAGCCAATTCGACAGGTCCTACTACGAGCAGTACTTC.

The CDR3 region is CASSPLGRDARTDTQYF. DNA of the CDR3: TGTGCCAGCAGTCCCTTGGGAAGGGACGCCCGCACAGATACGCAGTATTTT. The chain carries TRBV28 and TRBJ2-3; D may match TRBD1 or TRBD2 (5 bases each). The CDR3 totals 17 residues. With 5 bases removed from V and 1 base from J, the gap between germline ends came to 19 bases. Per the germline V gene, CDR1 is MDHEN and CDR2 is SYDVKM. Variable domain in full (rest from reference TRBV28 and TRBJ2-3): DVKVTQSSRYLVKRTGEKVFLECVQDMDHENMFWYRQDPGLGLRLIYFSYDVKMKEKGDIPEGYSVSREKKERFSLILESASTNQTSMYLCASSPLGRDARTDTQYFGPGTRLTVL.

The CDR3 DNA reads as TGTGCCAGCACGTGGGGCTACGAGCAGTACTTC. Residues: CASTWGYEQYF. This rearrangement joins TRBV6-1 to TRBJ2-7; unclear D gene. Germline V gene lookup returns CDR1 MNHNS and CDR2 SASEGT. Trimming left V 7 bases short and J 3 bases short, with 7 bases between. This CDR3 contains 11 residues.

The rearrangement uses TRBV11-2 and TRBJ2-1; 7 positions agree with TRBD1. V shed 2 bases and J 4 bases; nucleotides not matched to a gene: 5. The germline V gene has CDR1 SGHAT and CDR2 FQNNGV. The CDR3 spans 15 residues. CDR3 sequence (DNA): TGTGCCAGCAGCTTAAGAGGGGGCGCTTACAATGAGCAGTTCTTC. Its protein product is CASSLRGGAYNEQFF.

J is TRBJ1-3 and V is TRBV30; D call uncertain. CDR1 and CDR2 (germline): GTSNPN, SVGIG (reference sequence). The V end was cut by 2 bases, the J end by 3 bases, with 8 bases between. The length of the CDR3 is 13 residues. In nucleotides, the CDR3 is TGTGCCTGGAGTACCGACTTTGGAAACACCATATATTTT. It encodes CAWSTDFGNTIYF.

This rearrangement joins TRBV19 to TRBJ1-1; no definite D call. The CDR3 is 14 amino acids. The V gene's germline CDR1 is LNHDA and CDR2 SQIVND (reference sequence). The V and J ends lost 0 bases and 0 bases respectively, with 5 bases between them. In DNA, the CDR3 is TGTGCCAGTAGTATAGACAGACTGAACACTGAAGCTTTCTTT. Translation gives CASSIDRLNTEAFF.

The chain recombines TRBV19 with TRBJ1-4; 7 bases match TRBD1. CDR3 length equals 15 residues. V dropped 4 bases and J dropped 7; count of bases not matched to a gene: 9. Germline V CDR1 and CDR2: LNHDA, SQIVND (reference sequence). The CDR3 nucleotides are TGTGCCAGTAGTAACGCGGCGGGACAGCCTGAAAAACTGTTTTTT. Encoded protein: CASSNAAGQPEKLFF.

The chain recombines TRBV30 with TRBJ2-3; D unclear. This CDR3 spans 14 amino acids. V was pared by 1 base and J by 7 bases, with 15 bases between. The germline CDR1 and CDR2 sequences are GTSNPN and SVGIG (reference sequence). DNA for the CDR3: TGTGCCTGGAGTGACAGTCCACAGTTCAATACGCAGTATTTT. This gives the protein CAWSDSPQFNTQYF.

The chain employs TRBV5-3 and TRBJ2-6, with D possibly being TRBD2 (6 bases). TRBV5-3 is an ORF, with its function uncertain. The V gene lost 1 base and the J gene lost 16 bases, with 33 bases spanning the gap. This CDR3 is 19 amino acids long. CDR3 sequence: CARSLSPAGGDVADVYLTF. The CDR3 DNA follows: TGTGCCAGAAGCTTGTCCCCGGCCGGCGGGGATGTTGCCGACGTCTATCTGACTTTC.

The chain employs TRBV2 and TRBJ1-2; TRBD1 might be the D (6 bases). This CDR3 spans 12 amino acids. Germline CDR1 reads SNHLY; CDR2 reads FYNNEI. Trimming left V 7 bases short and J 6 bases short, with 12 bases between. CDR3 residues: CASNREGDGYTF. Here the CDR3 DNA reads TGTGCCAGCAACAGGGAAGGCGATGGCTACACCTTC.

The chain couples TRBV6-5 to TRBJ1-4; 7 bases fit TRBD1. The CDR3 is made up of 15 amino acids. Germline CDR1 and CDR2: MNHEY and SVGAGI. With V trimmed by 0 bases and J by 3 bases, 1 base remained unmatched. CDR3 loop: CASSYSQGPNEKLFF. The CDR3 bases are TGTGCCAGCAGTTACTCACAGGGGCCTAATGAAAAACTGTTTTTT.

The CDR3 bases are TGCGCCAGCAGCCTGCGCCCGACTAGCGGGGGGGCCCATGAGCAGTTCTTC. This codes for CASSLRPTSGGAHEQFF. The chain couples TRBV4-1 to TRBJ2-1, with 14 nucleotides matching TRBD2. The junction had 10 bases not matched to a gene; V was cut back by 4 bases and J by 8 bases. The CDR3 is 17 amino acids. Germline V gene data show CDR1 as MGHRA and CDR2 as YSYEKL.

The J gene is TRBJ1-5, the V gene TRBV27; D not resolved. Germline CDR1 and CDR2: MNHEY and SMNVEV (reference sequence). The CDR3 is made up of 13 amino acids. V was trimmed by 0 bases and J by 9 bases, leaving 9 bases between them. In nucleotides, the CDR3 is TGTGCCAGCAGTTTATCAGGGTTGAGGCCCCAGCATTTT. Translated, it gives CASSLSGLRPQHF.

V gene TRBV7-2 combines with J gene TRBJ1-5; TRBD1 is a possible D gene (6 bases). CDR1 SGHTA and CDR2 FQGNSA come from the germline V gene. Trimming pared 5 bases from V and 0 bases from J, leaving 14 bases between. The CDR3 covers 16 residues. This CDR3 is CASSRGTSYSNQPQHF. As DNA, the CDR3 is TGTGCCAGCAGCCGAGGGACATCCTATAGCAATCAGCCCCAGCATTTT.

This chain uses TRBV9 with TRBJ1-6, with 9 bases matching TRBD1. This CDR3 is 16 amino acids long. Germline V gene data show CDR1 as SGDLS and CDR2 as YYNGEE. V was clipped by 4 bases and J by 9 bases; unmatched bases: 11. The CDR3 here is CASSPSSYRGLSPLHF. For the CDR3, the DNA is TGTGCCAGCAGCCCGAGTAGTTACAGGGGGCTTTCACCCCTCCACTTT.

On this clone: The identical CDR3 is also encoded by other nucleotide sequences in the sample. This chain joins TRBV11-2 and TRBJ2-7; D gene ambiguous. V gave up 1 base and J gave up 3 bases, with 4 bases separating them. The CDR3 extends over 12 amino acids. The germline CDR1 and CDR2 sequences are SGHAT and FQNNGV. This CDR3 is CASSLAYYEQYF. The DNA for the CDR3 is TGTGCCAGCAGCTTAGCTTACTACGAGCAGTACTTC.

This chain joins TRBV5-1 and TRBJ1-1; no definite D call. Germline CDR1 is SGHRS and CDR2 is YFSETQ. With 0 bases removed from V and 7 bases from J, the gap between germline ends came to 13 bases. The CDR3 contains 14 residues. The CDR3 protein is CASSLVGRANEAFF. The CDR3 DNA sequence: TGCGCCAGCAGCTTGGTTGGAAGGGCGAATGAAGCTTTCTTT. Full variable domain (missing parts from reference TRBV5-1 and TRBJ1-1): KAGVTQTPRYLIKTRGQQVTLSCSPISGHRSVSWYQQTPGQGLQFLFEYFSETQRNKGNFPGRFSGRQFSNSRSEMNVSTLELGDSALYLCASSLVGRANEAFFGQGTRLTVV.

Here the CDR3 DNA reads TGTGCCAGCTCACCACCGATTACATACACAGGGACAGGATCCGCGAACACCGGGGAGCTGTTTTTT. The encoded protein is CASSPPITYTGTGSANTGELFF. This rearrangement joins TRBV18 to TRBJ2-2; 8 bases match TRBD1. The CDR3 sequence is 22 residues long. J gave up 0 bases and V 0 bases, and 18 bases lay outside the gene matches. CDR1 and CDR2 (germline): KGHSH, LQKENI.

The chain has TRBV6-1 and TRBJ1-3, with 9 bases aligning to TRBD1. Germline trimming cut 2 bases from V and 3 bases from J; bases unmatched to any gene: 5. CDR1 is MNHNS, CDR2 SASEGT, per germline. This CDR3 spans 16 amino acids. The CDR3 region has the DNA TGTGCCAGCAGTGAACCAACAGGGGGCCATGGAAACACCATATATTTT. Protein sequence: CASSEPTGGHGNTIYF.

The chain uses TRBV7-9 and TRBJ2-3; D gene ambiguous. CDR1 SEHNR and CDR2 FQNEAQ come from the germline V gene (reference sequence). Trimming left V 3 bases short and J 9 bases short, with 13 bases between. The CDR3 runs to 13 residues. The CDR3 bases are TGTGCCAGCAGCTTGGAATTTACCGACACGCAGTATTTT. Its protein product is CASSLEFTDTQYF.

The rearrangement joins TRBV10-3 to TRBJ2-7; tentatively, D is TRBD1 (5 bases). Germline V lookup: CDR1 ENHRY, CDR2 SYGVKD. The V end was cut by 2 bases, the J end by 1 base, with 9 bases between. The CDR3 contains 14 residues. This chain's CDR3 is CAISEGQASYEQYF. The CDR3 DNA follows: TGTGCCATCAGTGAGGGACAAGCTTCCTACGAGCAGTACTTC.

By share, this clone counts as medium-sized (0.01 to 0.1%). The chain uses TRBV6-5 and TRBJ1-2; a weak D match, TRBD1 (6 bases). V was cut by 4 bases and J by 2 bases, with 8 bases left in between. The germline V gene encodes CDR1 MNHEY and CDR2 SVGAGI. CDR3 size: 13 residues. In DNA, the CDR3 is TGTGCCAGCAGTTGGGACACCAACTATGGCTACACCTTC. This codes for CASSWDTNYGYTF.

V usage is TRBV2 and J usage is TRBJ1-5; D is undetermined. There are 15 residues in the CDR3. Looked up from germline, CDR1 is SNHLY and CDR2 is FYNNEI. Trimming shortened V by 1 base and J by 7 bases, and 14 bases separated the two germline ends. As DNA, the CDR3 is TGTGCCAGCAGTGAAGGACTCTCCTATTCCCAGCCCCAGCATTTT. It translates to CASSEGLSYSQPQHF.

The CDR3 region is CASSQDWGSPNQPQHF. The CDR3 coding sequence is TGCGCCAGCAGCCAAGATTGGGGCAGTCCCAATCAGCCCCAGCATTTT. The genes are TRBV4-1 and TRBJ1-5, with TRBD1 as a possible D gene (5 bases). Germline V gene data show CDR1 as MGHRA and CDR2 as YSYEKL. The CDR3 loop spans 16 amino acids. V dropped 0 bases and J dropped 3 bases, with 12 bases sitting between them.

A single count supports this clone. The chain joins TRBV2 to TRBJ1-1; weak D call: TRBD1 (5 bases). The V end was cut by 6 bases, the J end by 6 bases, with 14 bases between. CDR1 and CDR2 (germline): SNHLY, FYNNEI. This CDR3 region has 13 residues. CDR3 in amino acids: CASRGSGEAEAFF. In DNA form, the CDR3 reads TGTGCCAGCAGGGGTTCGGGGGAGGCTGAAGCTTTCTTT. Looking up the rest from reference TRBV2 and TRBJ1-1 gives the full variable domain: EPEVTQTPSHQVTQMGQEVILRCVPISNHLYFYWYRQILGQKVEFLVSFYNNEISEKSEIFDDQFSVERPDGSNFTLKIRSTKLEDSAMYFCASRGSGEAEAFFGQGTRLTVV.

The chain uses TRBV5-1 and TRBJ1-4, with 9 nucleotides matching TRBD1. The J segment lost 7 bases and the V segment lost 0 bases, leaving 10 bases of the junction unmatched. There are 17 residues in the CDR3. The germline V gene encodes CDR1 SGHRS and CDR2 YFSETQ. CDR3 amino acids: CASSLGTGAFGGEKLFF. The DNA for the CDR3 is TGCGCCAGCAGCTTGGGGACAGGGGCTTTTGGTGGTGAAAAACTGTTTTTT.

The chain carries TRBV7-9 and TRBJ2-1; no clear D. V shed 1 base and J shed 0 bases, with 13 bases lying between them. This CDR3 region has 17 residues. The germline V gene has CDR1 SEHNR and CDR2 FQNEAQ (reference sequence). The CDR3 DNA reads TGTGCCAGCAGCTTAGAGGCCGGCCCAAGCTCCTACAATGAGCAGTTCTTC. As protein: CASSLEAGPSSYNEQFF.

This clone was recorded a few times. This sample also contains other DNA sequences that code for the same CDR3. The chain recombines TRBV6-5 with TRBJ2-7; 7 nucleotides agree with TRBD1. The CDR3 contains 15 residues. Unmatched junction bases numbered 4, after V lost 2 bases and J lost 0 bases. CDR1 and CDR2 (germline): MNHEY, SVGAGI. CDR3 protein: CASSYGAGGSYEQYF. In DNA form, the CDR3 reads TGTGCCAGCAGTTACGGCGCAGGGGGCTCCTACGAGCAGTACTTC.